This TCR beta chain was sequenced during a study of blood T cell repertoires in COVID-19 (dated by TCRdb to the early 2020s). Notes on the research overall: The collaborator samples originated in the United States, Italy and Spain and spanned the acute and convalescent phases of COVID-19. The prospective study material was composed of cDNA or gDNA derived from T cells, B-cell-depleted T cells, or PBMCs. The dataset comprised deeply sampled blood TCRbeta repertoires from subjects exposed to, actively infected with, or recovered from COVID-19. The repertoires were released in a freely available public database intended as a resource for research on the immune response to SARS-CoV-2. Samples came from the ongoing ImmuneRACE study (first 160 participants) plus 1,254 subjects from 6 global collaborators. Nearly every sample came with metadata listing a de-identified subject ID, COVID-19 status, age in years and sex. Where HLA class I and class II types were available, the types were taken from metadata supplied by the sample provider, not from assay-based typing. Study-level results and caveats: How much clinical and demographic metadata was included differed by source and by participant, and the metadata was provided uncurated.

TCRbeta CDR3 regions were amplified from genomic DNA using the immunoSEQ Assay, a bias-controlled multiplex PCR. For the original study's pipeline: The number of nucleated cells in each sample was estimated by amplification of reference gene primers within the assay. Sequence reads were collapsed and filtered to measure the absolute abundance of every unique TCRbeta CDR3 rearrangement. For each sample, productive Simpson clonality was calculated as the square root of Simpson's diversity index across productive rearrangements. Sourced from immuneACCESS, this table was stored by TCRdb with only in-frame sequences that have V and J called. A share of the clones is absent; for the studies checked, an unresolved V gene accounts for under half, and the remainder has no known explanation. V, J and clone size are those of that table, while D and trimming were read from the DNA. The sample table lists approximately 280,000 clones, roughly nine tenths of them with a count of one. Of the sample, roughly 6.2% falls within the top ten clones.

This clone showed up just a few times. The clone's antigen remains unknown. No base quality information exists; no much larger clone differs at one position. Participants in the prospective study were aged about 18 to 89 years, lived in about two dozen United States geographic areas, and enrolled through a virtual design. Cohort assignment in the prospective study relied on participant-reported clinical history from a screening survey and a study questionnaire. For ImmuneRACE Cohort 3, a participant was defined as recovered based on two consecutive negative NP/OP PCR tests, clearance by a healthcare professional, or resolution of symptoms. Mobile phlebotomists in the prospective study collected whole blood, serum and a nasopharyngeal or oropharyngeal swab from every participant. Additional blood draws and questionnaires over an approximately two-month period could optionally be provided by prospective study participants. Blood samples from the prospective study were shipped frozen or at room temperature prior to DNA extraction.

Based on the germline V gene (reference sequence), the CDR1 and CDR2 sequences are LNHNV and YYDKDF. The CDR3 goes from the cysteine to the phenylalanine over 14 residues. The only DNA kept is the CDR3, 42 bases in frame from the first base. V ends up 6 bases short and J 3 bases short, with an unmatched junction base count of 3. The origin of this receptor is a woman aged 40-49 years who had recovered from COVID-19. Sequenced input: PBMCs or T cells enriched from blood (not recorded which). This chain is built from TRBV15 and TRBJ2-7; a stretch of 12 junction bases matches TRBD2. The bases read TGTGCCACCAGTCCGACTAGCGGGAGCTACGAGCAGTACTTC. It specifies CATSPTSGSYEQYF.